A single sample is the source of the 16 T cell receptor beta chains below, sequenced in a study of OX40 agonist ivuxolimab in advanced cancers. TCRdb keeps only in-frame clones here, not all; method: immunoSEQ multiplex PCR. The table records 55,000 to 75,000 clones, about nine tenths of them present only once. Sequenced here: CD4+ or CD8+ T cells sorted from blood, sampled in a trial of the OX40 agonist ivuxolimab. The receptors derive from an adult with an advanced solid tumor such as melanoma, head and neck, liver or kidney cancer.

The chain uses TRBV6-5 and TRBJ1-5; D might be TRBD1 (5 bases). V lost 2 bases, J lost 4 bases, and 12 bases lay in between. The germline V gene encodes CDR1 MNHEY and CDR2 SVGAGI. The CDR3 sequence is 15 residues long. DNA of the CDR3: TGTGCCAGCAGTTACAGTGGCACAGGTAATCAGCCCCAGCATTTT. This sequence encodes CASSYSGTGNQPQHF.

As DNA, the CDR3 is TGCGCCAGCAGGTTTCGGCCGGGACAGACTCCTGGGACACCAGCTGTTTTTGAAATCTACGAGCAGTACTTC. Its protein product is CASRFRPGQTPGTPAVFEIYEQYF. V and J are TRBV10-2 and TRBJ2-7; 7 bases are shared with TRBD1. CDR3 length: 24 residues. The V segment lost 6 bases and the J segment 3 bases; nucleotides outside the gene matches: 38. CDR1 and CDR2 from the germline V gene are WSHSY and SAAADI.

V usage is TRBV6-5 and J usage is TRBJ2-3; the match to TRBD2 covers 8 bases. Germline lookup yields CDR1 MNHEY and CDR2 SVGAGI. Trimming at V came to 4 bases and at J to 5 bases, leaving 11 bases not matched to a gene. The CDR3 consists of 16 residues. The CDR3 region is CASSSNSGKDLDTQYF. The CDR3, as DNA: TGTGCCAGCAGTTCAAATAGCGGGAAAGACCTAGATACGCAGTATTTT.

J is TRBJ2-3 and V is TRBV28; tentatively, D is TRBD2 (5 bases). The V gene's germline CDR1 is MDHEN and CDR2 SYDVKM. CDR3 length: 14 residues. The V end lost 3 bases, the J end lost 6 bases, and 13 bases lay between the germline ends. The DNA for the CDR3 is TGTGCCAGCAGTTTGGAAGCGGACTGGGATACGCAGTATTTT. Translating it yields CASSLEADWDTQYF. The full variable domain, its missing parts supplied by reference TRBV28 and TRBJ2-3, is DVKVTQSSRYLVKRTGEKVFLECVQDMDHENMFWYRQDPGLGLRLIYFSYDVKMKEKGDIPEGYSVSREKKERFSLILESASTNQTSMYLCASSLEADWDTQYFGPGTRLTVL.

The chain is built from TRBV7-9 and TRBJ2-1; 8 bases fit TRBD1. J gave up 7 bases and V 1 base, and 12 bases lay outside the gene matches. The V gene's germline CDR1 is SEHNR and CDR2 FQNEAQ (reference sequence). The CDR3 has 17 residues. In nucleotides, the CDR3 is TGTGCCAGCAGCTTAGTAATAAGCCCAGGGGGCCGTAATGAGCAGTTCTTC. Protein sequence: CASSLVISPGGRNEQFF. Using reference TRBV7-9 and TRBJ2-1 for the parts outside the CDR3, the full variable domain is DTGVSQNPRHKITKRGQNVTFRCDPISEHNRLYWYRQTLGQGPEFLTYFQNEAQLEKSRLLSDRFSAERPKGSFSTLEIQRTEQGDSAMYLCASSLVISPGGRNEQFFGPGTRLTVL.

The genes are TRBV7-8 and TRBJ1-2; D is undetermined. The length of the CDR3 is 16 residues. The germline V gene encodes CDR1 SGHVS and CDR2 FQNEAQ. V gave up 1 base and J gave up 2 bases, with 14 bases separating them. The DNA for the CDR3 is TGTGCCAGCAGCTTAGTTGCGCGTCCCGTGAACTATGGCTACACCTTC. This encodes CASSLVARPVNYGYTF. Full variable domain (rest looked up from reference TRBV7-8 and TRBJ1-2): GAGVSQSPRYKVAKRGQDVALRCDPISGHVSLFWYQQALGQGPEFLTYFQNEAQLDKSGLPSDRFFAERPEGSVSTLKIQRTQQEDSAVYLCASSLVARPVNYGYTFGSGTRLTVV.

The CDR3 spells CASSIGRVTEAFF. The DNA for the CDR3 is TGTGCCAGTAGTATCGGGAGGGTCACTGAAGCTTTCTTT. The chain carries TRBV19 and TRBJ1-1, with D hard to call. Germline CDR1 LNHDA, CDR2 SQIVND (reference sequence). V dropped 3 bases and J dropped 4 bases, with 9 bases sitting between them. The CDR3 covers 13 residues.

The gene calls are TRBV5-4 and TRBJ2-1; D may correspond to TRBD1 or TRBD2 (7 bases each). The germline CDR1 and CDR2 sequences are SGHNT and YYREEE (reference sequence). CDR3 size: 15 residues. V was trimmed by 5 bases and J by 12 bases, leaving 24 bases between them. The CDR3: CASSTPGGGEHGQFF. CDR3 nucleotides: TGTGCCAGCAGTACCCCAGGGGGAGGGGAGCACGGGCAGTTCTTC.

The chain employs TRBV19 and TRBJ2-2, with D uncertain. V was trimmed by 5 bases and J by 9 bases, leaving 7 bases between them. Germline V gene data show CDR1 as LNHDA and CDR2 as SQIVND (reference sequence). The CDR3 consists of 11 residues. The CDR3 reads CASSYGRELFF. The DNA of the CDR3 is TGTGCCAGTAGTTATGGTCGGGAGCTGTTTTTT. Looking up the rest from reference TRBV19 and TRBJ2-2 gives the full variable domain: DGGITQSPKYLFRKEGQNVTLSCEQNLNHDAMYWYRQDPGQGLRLIYYSQIVNDFQKGDIAEGYSVSREKKESFPLTVTSAQKNPTAFYLCASSYGRELFFGEGSRLTVL.

Notes on this clone: The sample holds other DNA sequences that translate to the same CDR3. This sequence joins TRBV19 and TRBJ1-5; TRBD1 matches at 9 bases. The J segment lost 5 bases and the V segment lost 2 bases, leaving 1 base of the junction unmatched. CDR1 and CDR2 (germline): LNHDA, SQIVND (reference sequence). The CDR3 sequence is 14 residues long. CDR3 nucleotide sequence: TGTGCCAGTAGTATATGGACAGGGGATCAGCCCCAGCATTTT. This sequence encodes CASSIWTGDQPQHF.

This clone has just a few counts. The rearrangement uses TRBV27 and TRBJ2-2, with 11 bases aligning to TRBD2. The germline V gene has CDR1 MNHEY and CDR2 SMNVEV (reference sequence). This CDR3 is 19 amino acids long. The junction had 17 bases not matched to a gene; V was cut back by 7 bases and J by 4 bases. CDR3 DNA: TGTGCCAGCACCCTTTTGGTAGCGGGAGGGCCTCGAGGCACCGGGGAGCTGTTTTTT. This translates into CASTLLVAGGPRGTGELFF.

The rearrangement uses TRBV9 and TRBJ2-5; D is unresolved. Germline V lookup: CDR1 SGDLS, CDR2 YYNGEE. The CDR3 extends over 14 amino acids. V shed 0 bases and J shed 0 bases, with 6 bases lying between them. The CDR3 protein is CASSVGGNQETQYF. The CDR3 DNA is TGTGCCAGCAGCGTAGGCGGAAACCAAGAGACCCAGTACTTC.

V gene TRBV7-6 combines with J gene TRBJ1-1; D ambiguous. Trimming stripped 5 bases from V and 5 bases from J, with 12 bases between. Looked up from germline, CDR1 is SGHVS and CDR2 is FNYEAQ. This CDR3 is built from 13 residues. DNA for the CDR3: TGTGCCAGCAGCCCAGGCCTGGAAACTGAAGCTTTCTTT. It encodes CASSPGLETEAFF.

The rearrangement links TRBV27 to TRBJ2-7; 9 nucleotides match TRBD2. Germline trimming cut 0 bases from V and 4 bases from J; bases unmatched to any gene: 10. This CDR3 has 17 amino acids. Looked up from germline, CDR1 is MNHEY and CDR2 is SMNVEV (reference sequence). DNA for the CDR3: TGTGCCAGCAGTTTATCCGGAAGGATGGCGGGAGGGTACGAGCAGTACTTC. This encodes CASSLSGRMAGGYEQYF.

About this clone itself: This specimen includes other DNA sequences encoding the same CDR3. The gene calls are TRBV6-5 and TRBJ2-7; TRBD2 matches at 11 bases. The germline gives CDR1 MNHEY, CDR2 SVGAGI. With 6 bases clipped from V and 5 bases from J, the junction kept 6 bases outside the gene matches. This CDR3 region has 14 residues. The CDR3 here is CASSLAGGPNEQYF. The DNA of the CDR3 is TGTGCCAGCAGCTTAGCGGGAGGGCCCAACGAGCAGTACTTC.

V gene TRBV25-1 combines with J gene TRBJ2-7; 8 bases match TRBD1. The CDR3 is made up of 14 amino acids. Germline CDR1 MGHDK, CDR2 SYGVNS. The trim removed 10 bases at V and 7 bases at J, leaving 15 bases unmatched. The CDR3 here is CATGGQAGRGEQYF. DNA for the CDR3: TGTGCCACAGGGGGACAGGCGGGCCGAGGTGAGCAGTACTTC.